What follows are 25 T cell receptor beta chains derived from one specimen sequenced in a study of blood T cell repertoires in COVID-19. Profiling relied on immunoSEQ multiplex PCR, and the TCRdb table lists in-frame clones only, not all of them. The table includes roughly 68,000 clones, 65% to 85% detected once. The specimen was PBMCs or T cells enriched from blood (not recorded which). These receptors originate from a woman in her forties with acute COVID-19.

The CDR3 protein is CASSQTDFYGYTF. Here the CDR3 DNA reads TGTGCCAGCAGCCAAACGGACTTCTATGGCTACACCTTC. J is TRBJ1-2 and V is TRBV3-1 (or the pseudogene TRBV3-2), with no clear D. Germline V lookup: CDR1 LGHDT, CDR2 YNNKEL (reference sequence). CDR3 length: 13 amino acids. The germline V and J ends were trimmed by 2 bases and 4 bases, with 8 bases remaining between them.

The chain uses TRBV7-2 and TRBJ1-1; D is undetermined. The V and J ends lost 4 bases and 0 bases respectively, with 6 bases between them. This CDR3 is built from 13 residues. From germline, CDR1 is SGHTA and CDR2 FQGNSA. DNA for the CDR3: TGTGCCAGCAGCTCTTACTTGAACACTGAAGCTTTCTTT. Translating gives CASSSYLNTEAFF.

The rearrangement joins TRBV3-1 (or the pseudogene TRBV3-2) to TRBJ2-6, with 8 bases identical to TRBD1. The CDR3 is made up of 18 amino acids. Germline loops: CDR1 LGHDT, CDR2 YNNKEL (reference sequence). Losses at the gene ends were 3 bases for V and 2 bases for J; bases not matched to a gene: 9. The CDR3 nucleotides read TGTGCCAGCAGCCATCCTCCCGAACAGGGGGCTGGGGCCAACGTCCTGACTTTC. Amino acid sequence: CASSHPPEQGAGANVLTF.

This chain links TRBV4-2 with TRBJ2-1, with 8 bases fitting TRBD1. J lost 6 bases, V lost 0 bases, and 10 bases had no gene match. In germline, CDR1 is LGHNA, CDR2 YNFKEQ. This CDR3 spans 17 amino acids. The CDR3 sequence: CASSQEQQGVRGNEQFF. The CDR3 nucleotides read TGTGCCAGCAGCCAAGAACAACAGGGGGTTAGGGGCAATGAGCAGTTCTTC.

This rearrangement joins TRBV15 to TRBJ1-4; 8 nucleotides agree with TRBD1. The junction had 8 bases not matched to a gene; V was cut back by 0 bases and J by 8 bases. Germline V gives CDR1 LNHNV, CDR2 YYDKDF (reference sequence). The CDR3 contains 16 residues. The CDR3 spells CATSRDSRTGREKLFF. DNA for the CDR3: TGTGCCACCAGCAGAGATTCTCGGACAGGGCGCGAAAAACTGTTTTTT.

J is TRBJ2-7 and V is TRBV27, with TRBD2 identical over 14 bases. Germline V gene lookup returns CDR1 MNHEY and CDR2 SMNVEV (reference sequence). The CDR3 runs 15 residues. The junction had 4 bases not matched to a gene; V was cut back by 4 bases and J by 5 bases. In DNA, the CDR3 is TGTGCCAGCAGTTCTATGACTAGCGGGAGGGACGAGCAGTACTTC. Encoded protein: CASSSMTSGRDEQYF.

V and J are TRBV5-1 and TRBJ1-2; 8 nucleotides match TRBD1. The ends lost 2 bases at V and 3 bases at J; junction bases unmatched: 3. The CDR3 runs 14 residues. Germline CDR1 reads SGHRS; CDR2 reads YFSETQ. The CDR3 region has the DNA TGCGCCAGCAGCTTCCGGACAGGGTACTATGGCTACACCTTC. Amino acids: CASSFRTGYYGYTF.

J is TRBJ1-5 and V is TRBV10-3; D is undetermined. Germline V CDR1 and CDR2: ENHRY, SYGVKD. V dropped 0 bases and J dropped 2 bases, with 5 bases sitting between them. The CDR3 contains 14 residues. This chain's CDR3 is CAISESSGNQPQHF. CDR3 DNA sequence: TGTGCCATCAGTGAGTCGTCGGGCAATCAGCCCCAGCATTTT.

The V call is TRBV27, the J call TRBJ2-3; 9 positions agree with TRBD1. Germline V gives CDR1 MNHEY, CDR2 SMNVEV (reference sequence). The CDR3 is 16 amino acids. V dropped 5 bases and J dropped 3; count of bases not matched to a gene: 9. CDR3 region: CASSTLRDRATDTQYF. DNA for the CDR3: TGTGCCAGCAGTACCCTAAGGGACAGGGCGACAGATACGCAGTATTTT.

This clone has more than one count but fewer than ten. The chain has TRBV29-1 and TRBJ2-5; TRBD2 is a possible D gene (7 bases). Looked up from germline, CDR1 is SQVTM and CDR2 is ANQGSEA. This CDR3 region has 12 residues. The germline V and J ends were trimmed by 2 bases and 4 bases, with 8 bases remaining between them. CDR3 DNA sequence: TGCAGCGTTGAACGGGGGGCAGAGACCCAGTACTTC. Protein: CSVERGAETQYF.

The chain uses TRBV5-1 and TRBJ1-6; D is undetermined. Looked up from germline, CDR1 is SGHRS and CDR2 is YFSETQ. V was clipped by 0 bases and J by 0 bases, with 10 bases between them. This CDR3 is built from 17 residues. CDR3 sequence: CASSLDSMSSYNSPLHF. In DNA form, the CDR3 reads TGCGCCAGCAGCTTGGACAGTATGAGCTCCTATAATTCACCCCTCCACTTT.

The V gene is TRBV5-6, the J gene TRBJ1-1, with D possibly being TRBD1 (5 bases). Germline values: CDR1 SGHDT, CDR2 YYEEEE. V was shortened by 4 bases and J by 0 bases, with 16 bases between the two germline ends. The CDR3 extends over 16 amino acids. This CDR3 is CASSPDKGVMNTEAFF. The CDR3 nucleotides are TGTGCCAGCAGCCCGGACAAGGGTGTCATGAACACTGAAGCTTTCTTT. Complete variable domain (other parts from reference TRBV5-6 and TRBJ1-1): DAGVTQSPTHLIKTRGQQVTLRCSPKSGHDTVSWYQQALGQGPQFIFQYYEEEERQRGNFPDRFSGHQFPNYSSELNVNALLLGDSALYLCASSPDKGVMNTEAFFGQGTRLTVV.

This clone was seen a handful of times. The rearrangement joins TRBV7-9 to TRBJ1-1; the D gene is possibly TRBD1 (6 bases). CDR3 length equals 14 residues. Germline CDR1 is SEHNR and CDR2 is FQNEAQ (reference sequence). The V and J ends lost 5 bases and 5 bases respectively, with 15 bases between them. The CDR3 DNA follows: TGTGCCAGCAGCCTCTCACAGGGCTGGACTGAAGCTTTCTTT. Its translation: CASSLSQGWTEAFF.

This chain links TRBV15 with TRBJ2-2, with 8 nucleotides matching TRBD2. Trimming cost V 0 bases and J 2 bases; bases outside gene matches: 11. The V gene's germline CDR1 is LNHNV and CDR2 YYDKDF (reference sequence). The CDR3 loop spans 19 amino acids. The CDR3 DNA sequence: TGTGCCACCAGCAGAGATCGGACAGTGACTAGCGCAAACACCGGGGAGCTGTTTTTT. Translation gives CATSRDRTVTSANTGELFF.

V and J are TRBV5-5 and TRBJ1-2, with 12 bases identical to TRBD1. In germline, CDR1 is SGHKS, CDR2 YYEKEE (reference sequence). This CDR3 contains 15 residues. After removal of 4 bases from V and 7 bases from J, the junction contained 8 bases not matched to a gene. The CDR3 sequence is CASSGDRDRGPGYTF. The CDR3 DNA reads as TGTGCCAGCAGCGGAGACCGGGACAGGGGGCCTGGCTACACCTTC.

This chain uses TRBV5-4 with TRBJ2-1, with D possibly being TRBD2 (6 bases). The length of the CDR3 is 14 residues. The ends were cut back, 4 bases at V and 5 bases at J, with 13 bases in the middle. Germline assignment: CDR1 SGHNT and CDR2 YYREEE (reference sequence). CDR3 DNA: TGTGCCAGCAGCATCCACGGGGGAAACAATGAGCAGTTCTTC. Translating it yields CASSIHGGNNEQFF. The entire variable domain, with the rest obtained from reference TRBV5-4 and TRBJ2-1, is as follows: ETGVTQSPTHLIKTRGQQVTLRCSSQSGHNTVSWYQQALGQGPQFIFQYYREEENGRGNFPPRFSGLQFPNYSSELNVNALELDDSALYLCASSIHGGNNEQFFGPGTRLTVL.

The chain combines TRBV19 with TRBJ2-2; weak D call: TRBD2 (5 bases). Per the germline V gene, CDR1 is LNHDA and CDR2 is SQIVND (reference sequence). Trimming removed 8 bases at V and 5 bases at J, with 9 bases between. The CDR3 is made up of 12 amino acids. The CDR3 sequence is CASSSGTGELFF. The CDR3 nucleotides are TGTGCCAGTTCATCGGGGACCGGGGAGCTGTTTTTT.

V gene TRBV6-1 combines with J gene TRBJ2-7; D perhaps matches TRBD2 (6 bases). V lost 0 bases, J lost 3 bases, and 15 bases lay in between. Germline values: CDR1 MNHNS, CDR2 SASEGT. CDR3 length equals 16 residues. Here the CDR3 reads CASSEAGGAWGYEQYV. The CDR3 nucleotides are TGTGCCAGCAGTGAAGCGGGAGGAGCATGGGGCTACGAGCAGTACGTC.

The J gene is TRBJ2-3, the V gene TRBV2, with D unclear. The germline CDR1 and CDR2 sequences are SNHLY and FYNNEI. The length of the CDR3 is 15 residues. V was cut by 3 bases and J by 1 base, with 11 bases left in between. CDR3 DNA sequence: TGTGCCAGCAGTGACTTTGTAGCACGCACAGATACGCAGTATTTT. As protein: CASSDFVARTDTQYF.

The chain employs TRBV7-9 and TRBJ2-7; 9 bases align to TRBD2. This CDR3 region has 15 residues. CDR1 and CDR2 (germline): SEHNR, FQNEAQ (reference sequence). V shed 5 bases, J shed 3 bases, and the junction held 8 bases outside the gene matches. CDR3 sequence (DNA): TGTGCCAGCAGCGGGTCGCGGGAGGGCTTCTACGAGCAGTACTTC. This codes for CASSGSREGFYEQYF.

This chain uses TRBV3-1 (or the pseudogene TRBV3-2) with TRBJ2-1; the D gene is possibly TRBD2 (6 bases). CDR3 length: 17 residues. Germline values: CDR1 LGHDT, CDR2 YNNKEL (reference sequence). The V and J ends lost 3 bases and 8 bases respectively, with 23 bases between them. The CDR3 sequence is CASSQPRVSSPGDEQFF. The CDR3 DNA sequence: TGTGCCAGCAGCCAGCCCAGGGTTAGCAGTCCGGGGGATGAGCAGTTCTTC.

The gene calls are TRBV27 and TRBJ1-1; 10 bases are shared with TRBD1. Germline-derived CDR1 and CDR2 are MNHEY and SMNVEV (reference sequence). V lost 4 bases to trimming and J lost 8 bases; unmatched junction nucleotides: 4. There are 13 residues in the CDR3. In nucleotides, the CDR3 is TGTGCCAGCAGTTCCCTGACAGGGGGCGAAGCTTTCTTT. Protein: CASSSLTGGEAFF.

The genes are TRBV9 and TRBJ2-5, with TRBD1 as a possible D gene (6 bases). CDR1 SGDLS and CDR2 YYNGEE come from the germline V gene. This CDR3 region has 14 residues. V was trimmed by 0 bases and J by 4 bases, leaving 10 bases between them. The CDR3 sequence: CASSVGGGLETQYF. The DNA of the CDR3 is TGTGCCAGCAGCGTAGGTGGGGGCTTAGAGACCCAGTACTTC.

There are a few counts of this clone. This chain uses TRBV4-1 with TRBJ2-5; tentative D call: TRBD2 (7 bases). The CDR3 length is 15 residues. V lost 6 bases and J 4 bases, leaving 18 bases between the germline ends. Germline-derived CDR1 and CDR2 are MGHRA and YSYEKL. CDR3: CASSLEGGGGETQYF. The CDR3 nucleotides read TGCGCCAGCAGTTTGGAGGGGGGGGGCGGAGAGACCCAGTACTTC.

The chain couples TRBV6-5 to TRBJ1-5; perhaps TRBD1 as D (6 bases). V was cut by 7 bases and J by 5 bases, with 15 bases left in between. The CDR3 spans 14 residues. Germline CDR1 is MNHEY and CDR2 is SVGAGI. CDR3 DNA sequence: TGTGCCAGCATCTCCTTGGGGGCCCATCAGCCCCAGCATTTT. Translation gives CASISLGAHQPQHF.